Below, 9 T cell receptor beta chains from the same sample are listed, as sequenced in a study of blood T cell repertoires in COVID-19. Sequenced by immunoSEQ multiplex PCR; TCRdb stores in-frame clones only, minus some. The sample records fewer than 250,000 clones, over 75% being singletons. The sample taken for sequencing was PBMCs or T cells enriched from blood (not recorded which). These receptors were collected from a woman between 50 and 59 years old with acute COVID-19.

V is TRBV2 and J is TRBJ2-1; no clear D gene. This CDR3 contains 13 residues. Germline CDR1 is SNHLY and CDR2 is FYNNEI. Deletions cut 2 bases from V and 4 bases from J, with 6 bases between. The CDR3 loop reads CASSESLYNEQFF. In DNA, the CDR3 is TGTGCCAGCAGTGAATCCCTATACAATGAGCAGTTCTTC.

The genes are TRBV27 and TRBJ1-2; D call uncertain. Germline CDR1 reads MNHEY; CDR2 reads SMNVEV (reference sequence). This CDR3 contains 16 residues. V lost 6 bases and J 0 bases, leaving 17 bases between the germline ends. For the CDR3, the DNA is TGTGCCAGCAGCCTAGTGGGTGACCTAGCTAACTATGGCTACACCTTC. As protein: CASSLVGDLANYGYTF.

The chain has TRBV29-1 and TRBJ1-2; D is unresolved. The CDR3 length is 13 residues. V lost 0 bases and J lost 4, with 9 bases in between. Per germline, CDR1 SQVTM and CDR2 ANQGSEA. The DNA of the CDR3 is TGCAGCGTTGAAGAGTTGGAGGGCTATGGCTACACCTTC. Translated: CSVEELEGYGYTF.

The gene calls are TRBV30 and TRBJ1-2; TRBD1 agrees at 9 bases. Trimming cost V 5 bases and J 8 bases; bases outside gene matches: 6. From germline, CDR1 is GTSNPN and CDR2 SVGIG (reference sequence). The CDR3 has 12 residues. In DNA form, the CDR3 reads TGTGCCTGGGGGACAGGGTCGACGGGCTACACCTTC. Encoded protein: CAWGTGSTGYTF.

The chain carries TRBV18 and TRBJ1-3; D is unclear. V was shortened by 3 bases and J by 4 bases, with 4 bases between the two germline ends. Germline V gene sequence: CDR1 KGHSH, CDR2 LQKENI. This CDR3 is 12 amino acids long. The CDR3 spells CASSPLGNTIYF. The CDR3 nucleotides are TGTGCCAGCTCACCTCTAGGAAACACCATATATTTT.

In this sample, this clone turned up once. V usage is TRBV7-8 and J usage is TRBJ1-6, with 9 nucleotides matching TRBD1. This CDR3 is 15 amino acids long. Germline CDR1 SGHVS, CDR2 FQNEAQ. The trim removed 6 bases at V and 7 bases at J, leaving 7 bases unmatched. The CDR3 loop reads CASSQLTGGNSPLHF. The CDR3 nucleotides read TGTGCCAGCAGTCAGCTGACAGGGGGAAATTCACCCCTCCACTTT.

This chain links TRBV9 with TRBJ1-3; 7 bases align to TRBD1. The V gene end was trimmed by 2 bases and the J gene end by 0 bases; junction bases not matched to a gene: 5. Germline V gene sequence: CDR1 SGDLS, CDR2 YYNGEE. CDR3 length: 16 residues. The CDR3 region has the DNA TGTGCCAGCAGCGTTTTCGACAGGGCCTCTGGAAACACCATATATTTT. Amino acid sequence: CASSVFDRASGNTIYF.

The chain has TRBV7-9 and TRBJ1-1; D gene ambiguous. The length of the CDR3 is 14 residues. With 1 base removed from V and 0 bases from J, the gap between germline ends came to 6 bases. Germline V gene lookup returns CDR1 SEHNR and CDR2 FQNEAQ (reference sequence). The CDR3 coding sequence is TGTGCCAGCAGCTTAGGAGGGCTGAACACTGAAGCTTTCTTT. Encoded protein: CASSLGGLNTEAFF. The whole variable domain, remainder taken from reference TRBV7-9 and TRBJ1-1, is DTGVSQNPRHKITKRGQNVTFRCDPISEHNRLYWYRQTLGQGPEFLTYFQNEAQLEKSRLLSDRFSAERPKGSFSTLEIQRTEQGDSAMYLCASSLGGLNTEAFFGQGTRLTVV.

The chain uses TRBV10-2 and TRBJ1-1; TRBD1 aligns across 8 bases. V dropped 4 bases and J dropped 4; count of bases not matched to a gene: 5. This CDR3 contains 14 residues. Germline V gene data show CDR1 as WSHSY and CDR2 as SAAADI. This CDR3 is CASSGAGGRTEAFF. CDR3 bases: TGCGCCAGCAGTGGTGCAGGGGGCCGCACTGAAGCTTTCTTT.